This TCR beta chain was sequenced in a study of cytomegalovirus exposure and HLA in healthy donors. Both 60 Vbeta primers and 13 Jbeta primers went into the PCR. Clones were read by immunoSEQ multiplex PCR, and TCRdb kept only the in-frame ones, dropping some. The data show more than 200,000 clones, approximately 81% seen once. This clone was seen once. Its antigen is not known. With V trimmed by 3 bases and J by 7 bases, 10 bases remained unmatched. Germline V gene sequence: CDR1 MDHEN, CDR2 SYDVKM. This CDR3 contains 16 residues. Study observations and caveats: Fewer N-insertions than the approximately 700-donor mean were reportedly shown by an Asian-associated ancestry cluster in a later analysis. Testing in vitro showed three CMV-associated chains specific for CMV antigens. Later genetic work tied a missense DCLRE1C variant to beta-chain V and J trimming.

The sequencing sample was made of PBMCs. The chain joins TRBV28 to TRBJ2-7; 12 bases are shared with TRBD2. The TCR originated in a human donor in good health. The CDR3 protein is CASSFRLAGAVGEQYF. CDR3 DNA sequence: TGTGCCAGCAGTTTCCGACTAGCGGGAGCGGTAGGTGAGCAGTACTTC.